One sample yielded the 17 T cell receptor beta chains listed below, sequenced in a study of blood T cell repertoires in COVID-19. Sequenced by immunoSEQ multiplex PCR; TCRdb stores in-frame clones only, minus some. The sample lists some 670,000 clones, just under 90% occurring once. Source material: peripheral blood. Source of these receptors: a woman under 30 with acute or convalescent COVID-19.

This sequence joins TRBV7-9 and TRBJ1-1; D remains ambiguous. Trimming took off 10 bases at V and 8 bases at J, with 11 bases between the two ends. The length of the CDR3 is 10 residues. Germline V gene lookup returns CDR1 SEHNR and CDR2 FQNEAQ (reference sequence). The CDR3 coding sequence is TGTGCCACCAACCGGAGGGAAGCTTTCTTT. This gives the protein CATNRREAFF.

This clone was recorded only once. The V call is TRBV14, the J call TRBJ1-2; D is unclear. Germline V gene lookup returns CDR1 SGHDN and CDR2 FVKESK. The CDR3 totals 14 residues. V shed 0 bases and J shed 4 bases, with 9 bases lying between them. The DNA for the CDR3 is TGTGCCAGCAGCCAAGATGGCAGGTCCTATGGCTACACCTTC. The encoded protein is CASSQDGRSYGYTF.

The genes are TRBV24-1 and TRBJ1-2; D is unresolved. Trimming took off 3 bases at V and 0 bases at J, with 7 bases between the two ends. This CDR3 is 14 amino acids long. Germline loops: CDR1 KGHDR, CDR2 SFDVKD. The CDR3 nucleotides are TGTGCCACCAGTGATGCAAGAGCTAACTATGGCTACACCTTC. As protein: CATSDARANYGYTF.

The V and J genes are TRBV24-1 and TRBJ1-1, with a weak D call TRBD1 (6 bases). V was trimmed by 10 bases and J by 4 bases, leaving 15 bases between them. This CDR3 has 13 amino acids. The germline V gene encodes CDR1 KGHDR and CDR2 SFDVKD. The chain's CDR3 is CATTQTGSTEAFF. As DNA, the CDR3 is TGTGCCACTACTCAAACAGGGAGCACTGAAGCTTTCTTT.

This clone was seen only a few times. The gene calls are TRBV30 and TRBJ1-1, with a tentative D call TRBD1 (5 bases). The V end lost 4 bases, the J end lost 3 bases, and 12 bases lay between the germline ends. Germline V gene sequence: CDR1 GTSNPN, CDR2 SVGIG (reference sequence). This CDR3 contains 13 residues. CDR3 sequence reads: CAWTPSQDTEAFF. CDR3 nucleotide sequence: TGTGCCTGGACTCCCTCACAGGACACTGAAGCTTTCTTT.

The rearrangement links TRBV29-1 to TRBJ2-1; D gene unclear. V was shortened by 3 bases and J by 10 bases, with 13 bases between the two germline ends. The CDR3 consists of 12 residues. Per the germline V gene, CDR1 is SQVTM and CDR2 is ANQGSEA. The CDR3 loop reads CSVDAPSGEQFF. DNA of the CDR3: TGCAGCGTTGATGCCCCGTCCGGGGAGCAGTTCTTC.

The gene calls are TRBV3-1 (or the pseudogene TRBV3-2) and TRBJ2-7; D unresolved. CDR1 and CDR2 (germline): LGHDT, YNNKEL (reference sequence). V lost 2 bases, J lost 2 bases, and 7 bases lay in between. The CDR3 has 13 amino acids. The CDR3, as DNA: TGTGCCAGCAGCCAACCTACCCCCTACGAGCAGTACTTC. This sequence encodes CASSQPTPYEQYF.

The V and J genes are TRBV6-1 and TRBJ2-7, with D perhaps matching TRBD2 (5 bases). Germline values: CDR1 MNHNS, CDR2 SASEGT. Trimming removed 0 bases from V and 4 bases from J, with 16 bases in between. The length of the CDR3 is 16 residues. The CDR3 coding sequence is TGTGCCAGCAGTGAAGCCGGCTTTGCGGGTCATTACGAGCAGTACTTC. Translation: CASSEAGFAGHYEQYF.

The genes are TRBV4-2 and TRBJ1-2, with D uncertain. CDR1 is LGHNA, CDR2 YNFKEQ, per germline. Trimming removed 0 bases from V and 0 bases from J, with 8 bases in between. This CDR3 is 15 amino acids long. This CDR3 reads CASSQERTANYGYTF. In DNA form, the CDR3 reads TGTGCCAGCAGCCAAGAAAGGACTGCTAACTATGGCTACACCTTC.

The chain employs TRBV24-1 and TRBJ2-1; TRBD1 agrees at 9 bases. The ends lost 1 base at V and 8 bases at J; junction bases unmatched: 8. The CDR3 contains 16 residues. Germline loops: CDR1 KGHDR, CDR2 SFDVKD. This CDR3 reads CATSDLGQGRQDEQFF. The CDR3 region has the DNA TGTGCCACCAGTGATTTAGGACAGGGGCGTCAGGATGAGCAGTTCTTC.

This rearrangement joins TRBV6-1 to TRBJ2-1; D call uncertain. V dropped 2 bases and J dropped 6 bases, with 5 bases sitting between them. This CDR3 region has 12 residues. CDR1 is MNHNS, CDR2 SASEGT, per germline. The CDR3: CASSELSNEQFF. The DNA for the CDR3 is TGTGCCAGCAGTGAATTGAGCAATGAGCAGTTCTTC.

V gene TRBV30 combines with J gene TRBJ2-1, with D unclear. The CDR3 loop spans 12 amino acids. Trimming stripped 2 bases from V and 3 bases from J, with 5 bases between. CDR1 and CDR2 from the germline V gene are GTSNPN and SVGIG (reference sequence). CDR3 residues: CAWSYNYNEQFF. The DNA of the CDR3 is TGTGCCTGGAGTTATAACTACAATGAGCAGTTCTTC. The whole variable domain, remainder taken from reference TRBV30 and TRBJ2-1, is SQTIHQWPATLVQPVGSPLSLECTVEGTSNPNLYWYRQAAGRGLQLLFYSVGIGQISSEVPQNLSASRPQDRQFILSSKKLLLSDSGFYLCAWSYNYNEQFFGPGTRLTVL.

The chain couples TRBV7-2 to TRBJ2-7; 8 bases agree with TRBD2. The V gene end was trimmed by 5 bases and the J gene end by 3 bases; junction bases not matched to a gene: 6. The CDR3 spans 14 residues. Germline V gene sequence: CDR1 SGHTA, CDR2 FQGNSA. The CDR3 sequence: CASSHRTSYYEQYF. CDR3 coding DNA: TGTGCCAGCAGCCACAGGACTAGCTACTACGAGCAGTACTTC.

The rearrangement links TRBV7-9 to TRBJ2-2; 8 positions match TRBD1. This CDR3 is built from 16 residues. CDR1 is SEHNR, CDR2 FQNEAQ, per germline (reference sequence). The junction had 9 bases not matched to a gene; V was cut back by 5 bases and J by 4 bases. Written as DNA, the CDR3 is TGTGCCAGCAGCGAAGGGGGGCAGGGGGCCACCGGGGAGCTGTTTTTT. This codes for CASSEGGQGATGELFF.

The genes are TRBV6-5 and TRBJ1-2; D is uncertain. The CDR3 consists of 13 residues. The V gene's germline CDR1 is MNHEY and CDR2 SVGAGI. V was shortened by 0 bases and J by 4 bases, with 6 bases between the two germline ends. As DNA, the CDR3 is TGTGCCAGCAGTTACTCAGCCGGCTATGGCTACACCTTC. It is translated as CASSYSAGYGYTF.

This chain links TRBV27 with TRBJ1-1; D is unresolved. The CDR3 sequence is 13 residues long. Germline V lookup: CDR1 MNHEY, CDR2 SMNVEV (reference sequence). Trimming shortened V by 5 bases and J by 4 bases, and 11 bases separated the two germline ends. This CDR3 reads CASSRLEGTEAFF. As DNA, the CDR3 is TGTGCCAGCAGTCGCCTCGAGGGCACTGAAGCTTTCTTT.

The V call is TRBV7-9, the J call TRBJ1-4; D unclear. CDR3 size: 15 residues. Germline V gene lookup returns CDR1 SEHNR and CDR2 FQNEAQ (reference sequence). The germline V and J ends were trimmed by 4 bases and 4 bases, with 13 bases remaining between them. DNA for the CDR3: TGTGCCAGCAGCTCGGTTCGAGGGCGTAATGAAAAACTGTTTTTT. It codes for CASSSVRGRNEKLFF. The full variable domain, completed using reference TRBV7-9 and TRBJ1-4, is DTGVSQNPRHKITKRGQNVTFRCDPISEHNRLYWYRQTLGQGPEFLTYFQNEAQLEKSRLLSDRFSAERPKGSFSTLEIQRTEQGDSAMYLCASSSVRGRNEKLFFGSGTQLSVL.